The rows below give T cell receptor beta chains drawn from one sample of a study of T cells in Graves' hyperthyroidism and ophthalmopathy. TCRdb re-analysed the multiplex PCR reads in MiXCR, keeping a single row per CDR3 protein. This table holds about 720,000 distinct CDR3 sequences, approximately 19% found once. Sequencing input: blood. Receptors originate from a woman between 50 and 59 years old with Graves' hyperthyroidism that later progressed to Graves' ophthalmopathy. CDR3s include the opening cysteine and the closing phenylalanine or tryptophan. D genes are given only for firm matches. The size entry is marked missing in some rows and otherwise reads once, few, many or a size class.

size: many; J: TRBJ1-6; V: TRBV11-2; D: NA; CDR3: CASSPGTPYNSPLHF; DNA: TGTGCCAGCAGCCCCGGGACACCTTATAATTCACCCCTCCACTTT
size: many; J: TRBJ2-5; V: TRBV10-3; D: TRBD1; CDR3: CAISDRDRGLETQYF; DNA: TGTGCCATCAGTGACCGGGACAGGGGGCTGGAGACCCAGTACTTC
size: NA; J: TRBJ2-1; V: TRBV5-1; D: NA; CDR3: CASSLVVSNNEQFF; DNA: TGCGCCAGCAGCTTGGTTGTCAGTAACAATGAGCAGTTCTTC
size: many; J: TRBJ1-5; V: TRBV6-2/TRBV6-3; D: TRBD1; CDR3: CASRTGGSQPQHF; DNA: TGTGCCAGCAGAACAGGGGGTAGTCAGCCCCAGCATTTT
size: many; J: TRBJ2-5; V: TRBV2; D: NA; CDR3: CASMQQQLLDF; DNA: TGTGCCAGCATGCAACAGCAGTTATTGGACTTC
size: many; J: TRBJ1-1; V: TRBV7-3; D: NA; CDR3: CASSSPGRNTEAFF; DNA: TGTGCCAGCAGTTCCCCCGGACGGAACACTGAAGCTTTCTTT
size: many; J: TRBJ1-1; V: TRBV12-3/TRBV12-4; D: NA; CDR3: CASEQGFGTEAFF; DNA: TGTGCCAGCGAACAGGGATTTGGTACTGAAGCTTTCTTT
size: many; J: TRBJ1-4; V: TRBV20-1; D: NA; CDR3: CRGGMGEKLFF; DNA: TGCCGGGGAGGGATGGGTGAAAAACTGTTTTTT
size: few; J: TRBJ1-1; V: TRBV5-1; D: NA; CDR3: CASSLDGGGYTEAFF; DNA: TGCGCCAGCAGCTTGGACGGGGGCGGCTACACTGAAGCTTTCTTT
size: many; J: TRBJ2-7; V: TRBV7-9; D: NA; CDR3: CASSPPGAEQYF; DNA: TGTGCCAGCAGCCCCCCAGGAGCCGAGCAGTACTTC
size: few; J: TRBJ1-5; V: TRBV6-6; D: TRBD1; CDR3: CASSYYRGQGDNQPQHF; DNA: TGTGCCAGCAGTTACTACAGGGGGCAAGGAGACAATCAGCCCCAGCATTTT
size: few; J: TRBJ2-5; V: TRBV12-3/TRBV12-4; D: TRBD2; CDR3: CASSPRTSGVRFRQETQYF; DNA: TGTGCCAGCAGCCCCCGGACTAGCGGGGTCCGATTCCGCCAAGAGACCCAGTACTTC
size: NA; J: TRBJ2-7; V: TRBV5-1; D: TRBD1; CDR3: CASSYYPPGQGVSYEQYF; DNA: TGCGCCAGCAGCTACTACCCGCCAGGACAGGGAGTCTCCTACGAGCAGTACTTC
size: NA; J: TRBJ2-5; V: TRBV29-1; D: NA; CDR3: CSVGVQEAQYF; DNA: TGCAGCGTGGGGGTCCAAGAGGCCCAGTACTTC
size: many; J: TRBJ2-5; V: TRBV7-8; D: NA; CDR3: CASSEGRKETQYF; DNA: TGTGCCAGCAGCGAGGGACGTAAAGAGACCCAGTACTTC
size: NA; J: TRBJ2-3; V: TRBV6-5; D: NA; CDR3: CASSYLGDDTQYF; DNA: TGTGCCAGCAGTTACTTGGGGGACGATACGCAGTATTTT
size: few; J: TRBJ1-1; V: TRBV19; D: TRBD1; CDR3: CASNTHRDRTLNTEAFF; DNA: TGTGCCAGTAATACCCACCGGGACAGGACTTTGAACACTGAAGCTTTCTTT
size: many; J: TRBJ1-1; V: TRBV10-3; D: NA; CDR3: CAISESWNTEAFF; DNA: TGTGCCATCAGTGAGTCTTGGAACACTGAAGCTTTCTTT
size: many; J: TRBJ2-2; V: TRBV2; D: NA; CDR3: CASSPGWLSGELFF; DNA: TGTGCCAGCAGTCCCGGGTGGCTATCCGGGGAGCTGTTTTTT
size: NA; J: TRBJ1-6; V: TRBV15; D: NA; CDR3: CATRLGQHNSPLHF; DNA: TGTGCCACCAGACTCGGACAGCATAATTCACCCCTCCACTTT
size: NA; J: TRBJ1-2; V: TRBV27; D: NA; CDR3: CASSEAVGSWTF; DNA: TGTGCCAGCAGTGAAGCGGTCGGGAGCTGGACCTTC
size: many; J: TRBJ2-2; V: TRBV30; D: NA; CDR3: CACPRGQNTGELFF; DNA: TGTGCCTGCCCACGGGGCCAGAACACCGGGGAGCTGTTTTTT
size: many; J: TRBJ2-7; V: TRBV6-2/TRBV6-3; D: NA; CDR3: CASIGAYEQYF; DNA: TGTGCCAGCATCGGCGCCTACGAGCAGTACTTC
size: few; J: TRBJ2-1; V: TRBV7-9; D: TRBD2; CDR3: CASSLLGLAGGFTSYNEQFF; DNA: TGTGCCAGCAGCTTACTAGGACTAGCGGGGGGCTTCACGTCCTACAATGAGCAGTTCTTC
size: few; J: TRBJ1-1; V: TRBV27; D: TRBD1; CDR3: CASRSGQGAMGTEAFF; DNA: TGTGCCAGCAGATCCGGACAGGGGGCGATGGGCACTGAAGCTTTCTTT
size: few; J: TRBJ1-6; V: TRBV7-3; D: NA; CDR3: CASSPHLGETSYNSPLHF; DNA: TGTGCCAGCAGCCCCCATCTCGGGGAGACCTCCTATAATTCACCCCTCCACTTT
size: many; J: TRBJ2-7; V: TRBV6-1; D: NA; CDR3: CASSEGATWGYEQYF; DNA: TGTGCCAGCAGTGAAGGGGCTACCTGGGGCTACGAGCAGTACTTC
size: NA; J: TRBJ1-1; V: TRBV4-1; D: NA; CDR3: CASTPGERTEAFF; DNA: TGCGCCAGCACCCCCGGAGAGCGCACTGAAGCTTTCTTT